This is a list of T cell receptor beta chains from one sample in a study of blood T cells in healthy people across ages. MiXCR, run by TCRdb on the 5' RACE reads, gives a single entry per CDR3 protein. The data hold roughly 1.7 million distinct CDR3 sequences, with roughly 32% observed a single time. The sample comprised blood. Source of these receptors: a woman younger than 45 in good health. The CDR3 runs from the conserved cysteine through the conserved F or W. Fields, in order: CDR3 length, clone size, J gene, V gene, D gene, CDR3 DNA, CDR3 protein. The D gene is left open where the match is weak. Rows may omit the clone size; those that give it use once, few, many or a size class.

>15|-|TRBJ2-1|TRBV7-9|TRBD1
TGTGCCAGCAGCTTAAGTCAGGGGGCCATGAATGAGCAGTTCTTC
CASSLSQGAMNEQFF
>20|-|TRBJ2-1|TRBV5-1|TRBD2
TGCGCCAGCAGCTCATTGACTAGCGGGGGGGTTCTACTACACCCGAATGAGCAGTTCTTC
CASSSLTSGGVLLHPNEQFF
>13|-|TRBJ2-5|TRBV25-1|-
TGTGCCAGCAGTGATACCGGGAGAGATGCCCAGTACTTC
CASSDTGRDAQYF
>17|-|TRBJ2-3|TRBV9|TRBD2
TGTGCCAGCAGCGTAGGGTCCAGCGGGGGGCTTGGAGATACGCAGTATTTT
CASSVGSSGGLGDTQYF
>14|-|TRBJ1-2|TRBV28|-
TGTGCCAGCAGTAGTCCCCCCCTACTCTATGGCTACACCTTC
CASSSPPLLYGYTF
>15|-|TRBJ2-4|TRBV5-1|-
TGCGCCAGCAGCTTGGATCAGGTTAGGGAAGACATTCAGTACTTC
CASSLDQVREDIQYF
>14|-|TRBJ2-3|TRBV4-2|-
TGTGCCAGCAGCCAAGAGGCGAGCACAGATACGCAGTATTTT
CASSQEASTDTQYF
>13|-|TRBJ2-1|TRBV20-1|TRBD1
TGCAGTGTGCAAGGGGGACAGGTCAATGAGCAGTTCTTC
CSVQGGQVNEQFF
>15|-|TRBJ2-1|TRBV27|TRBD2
TGTGCCAGCAGTGACGGGTCTCGGGGGGACAATGAGCAGTTCTTC
CASSDGSRGDNEQFF
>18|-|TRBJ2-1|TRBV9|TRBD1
TGTGCCAGCAGCGTAGGGGGGACAGGCCCCTTATGGGGCAATGAGCAGTTCTTC
CASSVGGTGPLWGNEQFF
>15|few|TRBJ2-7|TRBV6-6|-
TGTGCCAGCAGTTACTCTCAGGTCCTGCCCAGCGAGCAGTACTTC
CASSYSQVLPSEQYF
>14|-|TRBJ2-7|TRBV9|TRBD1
TGTGCCAGCAGCGTAGAACAGGGGGGTCGGGAGCAGTACTTC
CASSVEQGGREQYF
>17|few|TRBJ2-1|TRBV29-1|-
TGCAGCGTAAACCCCGCCGAAGGGGGGAGCTCCTACAATGAGCAGTTCTTC
CSVNPAEGGSSYNEQFF
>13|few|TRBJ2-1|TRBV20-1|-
TGCAGTGCTAGAGATAACGAGGTCTATGAGCAGTTCTTC
CSARDNEVYEQFF
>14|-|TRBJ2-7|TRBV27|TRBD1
TGTGCCAGCAGTATCGGACAGGGGGTCTACGAGCAGTACTTC
CASSIGQGVYEQYF
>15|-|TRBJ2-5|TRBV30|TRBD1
TGTGCCTGGAGTGTACTCCAGGGGGTGAGGGAGACCCAGTACTTC
CAWSVLQGVRETQYF
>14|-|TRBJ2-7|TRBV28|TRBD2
TGTGCCAGCAAACTAGCGGGAGAAGAAAACGAGCAGTACTTC
CASKLAGEENEQYF
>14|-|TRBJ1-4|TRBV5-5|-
TGTGCCAGCAGCTTGGTTGGGGGCGGCGAAAAACTGTTTTTT
CASSLVGGGEKLFF
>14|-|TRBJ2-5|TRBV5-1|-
TGCGCCAGCTACTTCACCGACGTTCAAGAGACCCAGTACTTC
CASYFTDVQETQYF
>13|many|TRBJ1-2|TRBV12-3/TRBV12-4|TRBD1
TGTGCCAGCAGTCCGGGACAGACATATGGCTACACCTTC
CASSPGQTYGYTF
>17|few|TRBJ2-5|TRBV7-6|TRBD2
TGTGCCAGCAGCTTAGTACTAGCGGGGGGCCTCCAAGAGACCCAGTACTTC
CASSLVLAGGLQETQYF
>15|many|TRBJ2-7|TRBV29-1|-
TGCAGCGTTTCGCCCCAGGACAAGGGAGCCTACGAGCAGTACTTC
CSVSPQDKGAYEQYF
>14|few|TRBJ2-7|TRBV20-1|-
TGCAGTGCTAGAATCCCAGGACGTTCCTACGAGCAGTACTTC
CSARIPGRSYEQYF
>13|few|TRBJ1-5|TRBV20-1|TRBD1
TGCAGTGCTAGGGGACAGGATAATCAGCCCCAGCATTTT
CSARGQDNQPQHF
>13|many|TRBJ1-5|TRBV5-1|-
TGCGCCAGCAGCTTGGGGGAGAATCAGCCCCAGCATTTT
CASSLGENQPQHF
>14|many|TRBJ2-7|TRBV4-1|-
TGCGCCAGCAGCCAAAGGGGCGGAACCTACGAGCAGTACTTC
CASSQRGGTYEQYF
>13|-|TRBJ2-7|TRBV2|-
TGTGCCAGCAGGTGGGACAACTCCTACGAGCAGTACTTC
CASRWDNSYEQYF
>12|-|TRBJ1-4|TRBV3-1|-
TGTGCCAGCAGCCACAGGGGCGAAAAACTGTTTTTT
CASSHRGEKLFF
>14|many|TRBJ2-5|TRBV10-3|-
TGTGCCATCAGTAAGGTTCCAGGGGAGGAGACCCAGTACTTC
CAISKVPGEETQYF
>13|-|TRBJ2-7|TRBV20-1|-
TGCAGTGCTAGAGGAGAAGGAACCTACGAGCAGTACTTC
CSARGEGTYEQYF
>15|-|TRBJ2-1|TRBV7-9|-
TGTGCCAGCAGCGCGCGTGTGGGGGCCTACAATGAGCAGTTCTTC
CASSARVGAYNEQFF
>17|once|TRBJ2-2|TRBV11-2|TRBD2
TGTGCCAGCAAAATGACTAGCGGGAGGGAGAACACCGGGGAGCTGTTTTTT
CASKMTSGRENTGELFF
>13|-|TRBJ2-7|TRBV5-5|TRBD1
TGTGCCAGCAGCATTCAGGGGGCCTACGAGCAGTACTTC
CASSIQGAYEQYF
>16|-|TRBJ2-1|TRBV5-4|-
TGTGCCAGCAGCTCCATTACGGGGGAGACCTACAATGAGCAGTTCTTC
CASSSITGETYNEQFF
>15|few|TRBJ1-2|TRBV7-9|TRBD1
TGTGCCAGCAGCCGACCCAGACAGGGGGAGGATGGCTACACCTTC
CASSRPRQGEDGYTF
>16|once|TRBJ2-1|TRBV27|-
TGTGCCAGCAGTTTATCGATCGGAAGCTCCTACAATGAGCAGTTCTTC
CASSLSIGSSYNEQFF
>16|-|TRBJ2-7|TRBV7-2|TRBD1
TGTGCCAGCAGCTTAGACAGGGGGAGCAGGCTCTACGAGCAGTACTTC
CASSLDRGSRLYEQYF
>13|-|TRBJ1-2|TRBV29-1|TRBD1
TGCAGCGTTGGGCAGGGGGGAAACTATGGCTACACCTTC
CSVGQGGNYGYTF
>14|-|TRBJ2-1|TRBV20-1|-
TGCAGTGCTAGAGTCGGGGGTCGGTACAATGAGCAGTTCTTC
CSARVGGRYNEQFF
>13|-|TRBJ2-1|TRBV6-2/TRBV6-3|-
TGTGCCAGCAGTTACTCAGTCTACAATGAGCAGTTCTTC
CASSYSVYNEQFF
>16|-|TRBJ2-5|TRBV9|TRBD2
TGTGCCAGCAGCTTTAAGGGACTAGCGGGAGCAGAGACCCAGTACTTC
CASSFKGLAGAETQYF
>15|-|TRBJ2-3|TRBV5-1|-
TGCGCCAACAATCAGCAACAGGGTGGCACAGATACGCAGTATTTT
CANNQQQGGTDTQYF
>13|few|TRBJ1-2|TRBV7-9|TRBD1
TGTGCCAGCAGCTCGGACAGGGAAGAAGGCTACACCTTC
CASSSDREEGYTF
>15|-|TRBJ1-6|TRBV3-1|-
TGTGCCAGCAGCCCTAGGCCATCTTATAATTCACCCCTCCACTTT
CASSPRPSYNSPLHF
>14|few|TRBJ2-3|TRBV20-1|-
TGCAGTGCTTCCAAGGGGACTAGCACAGATACGCAGTATTTT
CSASKGTSTDTQYF
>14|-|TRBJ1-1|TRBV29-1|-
TGCAGCGGCGGCACGGACAGCGTGAACACTGAAGCTTTCTTT
CSGGTDSVNTEAFF
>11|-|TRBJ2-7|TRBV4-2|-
TGTGTCAGCGGCCTAGGGAGGGAGCAGTACTTC
CVSGLGREQYF
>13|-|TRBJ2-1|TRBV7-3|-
TGTGCCAGCAGGCTTACACTTTACAATGAGCAGTTCTTC
CASRLTLYNEQFF
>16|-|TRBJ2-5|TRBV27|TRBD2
TGTGCCAGCAGTGGGACTAGCGGGGGGGCCTGGGAGACCCAGTACTTC
CASSGTSGGAWETQYF
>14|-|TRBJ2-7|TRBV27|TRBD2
TGTGCCAGCAGTCCGGAAGGACTAGCCCCCCAGCAGTACTTC
CASSPEGLAPQQYF
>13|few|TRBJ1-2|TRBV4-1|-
TGCGCCAGCAGCCAAGATATCGACTATGGCTACACCTTC
CASSQDIDYGYTF
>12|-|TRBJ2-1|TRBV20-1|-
TGCAGTGCCCAGGACTGGGTCGATGAGCAGTTCTTC
CSAQDWVDEQFF
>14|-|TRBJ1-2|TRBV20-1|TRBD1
TGCAGTGCTCGACACAGGGGAGCTAACTATGGCTACACCTTC
CSARHRGANYGYTF
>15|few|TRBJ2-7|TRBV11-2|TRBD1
TGTGCCAGCAGCTTTGGACAGGGGCTTTACTACGAGCAGTACTTC
CASSFGQGLYYEQYF
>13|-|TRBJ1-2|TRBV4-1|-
TGCGCCAGCAGCCAGTGGGAATTAGATGGCTACACCTTC
CASSQWELDGYTF
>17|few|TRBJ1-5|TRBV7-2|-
TGTGCCAGCAGCCCGCATCCCCCTACAGGTTTGAATCAGCCCCAGCATTTT
CASSPHPPTGLNQPQHF
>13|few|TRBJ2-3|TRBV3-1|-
TGTGCCAGCAGCGACGTCGGCGCGGATACGCAGTATTTT
CASSDVGADTQYF
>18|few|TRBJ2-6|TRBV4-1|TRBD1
TGCGCCAGCAGCCAAGATGCGACAGGGGGCCCTGAGGCCAACGTCCTGACTTTC
CASSQDATGGPEANVLTF